This TCR beta chain was captured in a study of early T cells in non-severe SARS-CoV-2 infection. This clonotype was detected only a few times. The CDR3 has 15 amino acids. In germline, CDR1 is SNHLY, CDR2 FYNNEI. The V end was cut by 1 base, the J end by 4 bases, with 12 bases between. Each CDR3 protein gets one entry after TCRdb re-called the 5' RACE reads with MiXCR. This repertoire shows fewer than 25,000 distinct CDR3 sequences, around 3.3% found once; its top ten account for 5.5% to 7%. This sequence originates from an adult who was a healthcare worker with PCR-confirmed SARS-CoV-2 infection or an uninfected control (not recorded which). The sequenced sample was whole blood. The chain employs TRBV2 and TRBJ2-3, with D perhaps TRBD2 (5 bases). The CDR3 DNA sequence: TGTGCCAGCAGTGAAGGCGGGCGTACGGCAGATACGCAGTATTTT. It is translated as CASSEGGRTADTQYF.